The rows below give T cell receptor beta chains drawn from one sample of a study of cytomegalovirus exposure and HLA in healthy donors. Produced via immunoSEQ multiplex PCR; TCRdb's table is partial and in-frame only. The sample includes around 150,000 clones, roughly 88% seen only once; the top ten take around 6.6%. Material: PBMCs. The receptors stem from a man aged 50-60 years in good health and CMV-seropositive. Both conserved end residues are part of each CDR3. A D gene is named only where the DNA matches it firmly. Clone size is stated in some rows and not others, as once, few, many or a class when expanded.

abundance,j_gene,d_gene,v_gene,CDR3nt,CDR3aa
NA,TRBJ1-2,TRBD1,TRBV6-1,TGTGCCAGCAGTGGGGCAACGAATATTCCTAATCAGGGGGGAAACTATGGCTACACCTTC,CASSGATNIPNQGGNYGYTF
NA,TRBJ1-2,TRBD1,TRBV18,TGTGCCAGCTCACCAGGGACAGTGGCTCTCTATGGCTACACCTTC,CASSPGTVALYGYTF
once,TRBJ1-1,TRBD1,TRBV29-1,TGCAGCGTTGAAGGGAGGACAGGGCAAAGGACTGAAGCTTTCTTT,CSVEGRTGQRTEAFF
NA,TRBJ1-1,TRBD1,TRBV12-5,TGTGCTAGTGGCCTAACAGGGGATACTGAAGCTTTCTTT,CASGLTGDTEAFF
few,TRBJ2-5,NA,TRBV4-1,TGCGCCAGCAGCCAGACCAGGGGGGAAGAGACCCAGTACTTC,CASSQTRGEETQYF
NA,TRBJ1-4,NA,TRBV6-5,TGTGCCAGCAGTTTGACGGGTGCAACTAATGAAAAACTGTTTTTT,CASSLTGATNEKLFF
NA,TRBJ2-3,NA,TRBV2,TGTGCCAGCAGGCCCCACGGTCCCACAGATACGCAGTATTTT,CASRPHGPTDTQYF
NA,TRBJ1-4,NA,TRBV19,TGTGCCAGTAGTTCCGGGGGGGGGAGGCGTGAAAAACTGTTTTTT,CASSSGGGRREKLFF
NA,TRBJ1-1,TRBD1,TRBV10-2,TGCGCCAGCAGTGAGAACAGGGGGGGGACTGAAGCTTTCTTT,CASSENRGGTEAFF
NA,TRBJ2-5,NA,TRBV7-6,TGTGCCAGCAGCATGGGACTCCCTGGGGAGACCCAGTACTTC,CASSMGLPGETQYF